Included here is one T cell receptor beta chain sequence, with context. Per the original data handling: Estimation of nucleated cell counts relied on the amplification of reference gene primers. Sequenced by immunoSEQ multiplex PCR; TCRdb stores in-frame clones only, minus some. The V and J calls and clone size come from that table; D and trimming were worked out from the DNA. The sample consists of around 150,000 clones, about 80% of them appearing once. The entry originates in a study of blood T cell repertoires in COVID-19. Assignment of participants to cohorts was predicated upon participant-reported clinical history. The germline V gene has CDR1 SGHTS and CDR2 YDEGEE. The V and J ends lost 3 bases and 1 base respectively, with 7 bases between them. This CDR3 has 14 amino acids.

Sequencing input: PBMCs or T cells enriched from blood (not recorded which). The chain links TRBV5-8 to TRBJ2-2; D gene ambiguous. The source of this sequence is a woman aged 55-69 years who had recovered from COVID-19. CDR3 nucleotides: TGTGCCAGCAGCTCTCAGGAGAACACCGGGGAGCTGTTTTTT. Residues: CASSSQENTGELFF.